The source of this T cell receptor (beta chain) is a study of blood T cell repertoires in COVID-19. Generated by immunoSEQ multiplex PCR, the TCRdb table keeps only in-frame clones and is missing some. Here the sample spans 80,000 to 100,000 clones, roughly 96% being singletons. In germline, CDR1 is LNHDA, CDR2 SQIVND (reference sequence). The CDR3 contains 13 residues. V lost 3 bases to trimming and J lost 0 bases, with 5 bases between them. Sequencing input: peripheral blood. This receptor was identified in a human donor with active COVID-19. The donor label of this sample is uncertain. The chain has TRBV19 and TRBJ1-1; no firm D call. The CDR3 DNA reads TGTGCCAGTAGTATTACGGTGAACACTGAAGCTTTCTTT. Amino acids: CASSITVNTEAFF.